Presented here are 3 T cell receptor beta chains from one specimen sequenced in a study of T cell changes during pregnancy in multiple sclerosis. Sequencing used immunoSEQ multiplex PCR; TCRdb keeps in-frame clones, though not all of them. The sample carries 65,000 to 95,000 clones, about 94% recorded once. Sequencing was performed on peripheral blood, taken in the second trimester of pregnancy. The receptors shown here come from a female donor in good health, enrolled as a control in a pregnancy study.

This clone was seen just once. DNA of the CDR3: TGTGCCAGCAGCGTGTCTGGACTTCTCTACAATGAGCAGTTCTTC. This gives the protein CASSVSGLLYNEQFF. The genes are TRBV9 and TRBJ2-1; tentative D call: TRBD2 (5 bases). This CDR3 region has 15 residues. V lost 2 bases to trimming and J lost 3 bases, with 12 bases between them. Germline CDR1 and CDR2: SGDLS and YYNGEE. The full variable domain, completed using reference TRBV9 and TRBJ2-1, is DSGVTQTPKHLITATGQRVTLRCSPRSGDLSVYWYQQSLDQGLQFLIQYYNGEERAKGNILERFSAQQFPDLHSELNLSSLELGDSALYFCASSVSGLLYNEQFFGPGTRLTVL.

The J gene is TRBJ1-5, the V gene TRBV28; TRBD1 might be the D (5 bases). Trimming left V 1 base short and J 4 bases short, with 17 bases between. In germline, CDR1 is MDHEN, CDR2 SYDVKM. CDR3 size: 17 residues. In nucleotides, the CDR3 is TGTGCCAGCAGTTTATTTCGGGGCGGGGGTTATAATCAGCCCCAGCATTTT. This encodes CASSLFRGGGYNQPQHF.

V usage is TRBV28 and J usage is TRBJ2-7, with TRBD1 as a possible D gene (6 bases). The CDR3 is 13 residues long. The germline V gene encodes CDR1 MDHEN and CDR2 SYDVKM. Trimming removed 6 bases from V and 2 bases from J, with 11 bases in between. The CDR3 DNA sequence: TGTGCCAGCAGCAGAACAGGGACCTACGAGCAGTACTTC. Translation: CASSRTGTYEQYF.